This T cell receptor beta chain was recorded in a study of CD8+CD57+ T cells in acquired aplastic anemia. Study summary: Sorted CD4+ plus CD8+ cells gave DNA averaging approximately 3.2 ug. Study-level results: There were 25 to 30 CD8+ CDR3 sequences that occurred in both patients and controls. A significant difference in CD8+ Simpson's diversity between patients and controls was not found.

Patients chosen for sequencing had shown CD8+CD57+ cell expansion by flow cytometry. Prior therapy had not been administered to any patient at the time of blood sampling. Genomic DNA, the template, was used for profiling of the TCR beta VDJ and CDR3. From the reads, TCRdb called clonotypes with MiXCR, one entry per CDR3 protein. The sample has 180,000 or so distinct CDR3 sequences, about 45% seen once; the top ten hold more than 1%. This clonotype was recorded many times. Its specificity is not known. CDR1 DFQATT and CDR2 SNEGSKA come from the germline V gene (reference sequence). Trimming left V 3 bases short and J 4 bases short, with 12 bases between. There are 13 residues in the CDR3.

Sequences were obtained from sorted CD4+, CD8+, or CD8+CD57+ T cells (not recorded which) from PBMCs. This TCR was recovered from a human donor with aplastic anemia. V is TRBV20-1 and J is TRBJ1-2; D may be TRBD1 (5 bases). The CDR3 region has the DNA TGCAGTGCTAGGTCTGGGACCGGCTATGGCTACACCTTC. Its translation: CSARSGTGYGYTF.